This T cell receptor beta chain was sequenced for a study of blood T cell repertoires in COVID-19. Across the study: Acute-phase and convalescent COVID-19 samples originated in the United States, Italy and Spain. From T cells, B-cell-depleted T cells, or PBMCs came the material, which was cDNA or gDNA.

Original handling: Nucleated cell number was recorded as an estimate derived from reference gene primer amplification. Measured with immunoSEQ multiplex PCR; TCRdb has only the in-frame clones, and not every one. V, J and clone size were drawn from that table, and D and trimming were deduced from the DNA. The sample lists roughly 100,000 clones; nearly 90% were seen once. This CDR3 contains 13 residues. Germline V gene data show CDR1 as SGHDT and CDR2 as YYEEEE. The ends were cut back, 5 bases at V and 2 bases at J, with 10 bases in the middle. The sequencing input was peripheral blood. The chain carries TRBV5-6 and TRBJ1-2, with D unclear. The sequence was obtained from a man in his fifties with active COVID-19. The CDR3 DNA reads as TGTGCCAGCAGACCTAGACTGAACTATGGCTACACCTTC. Protein sequence: CASRPRLNYGYTF.